This T cell receptor (beta chain) emerged from a study of blood T cell repertoires in COVID-19. Turning to the study itself: Samples of COVID-19 (acute and convalescent) were obtained from the United States, Italy and Spain.

The method was immunoSEQ multiplex PCR; TCRdb's version includes in-frame clones alone and lacks a portion of them. This sample has 95,000 to 150,000 clones; 70% to 90% occur once, and the top ten carry approximately 1%. This CDR3 comprises 17 residues. CDR1 is SGDLS and CDR2 is YYNGEE in the germline V gene. The V segment lost 4 bases and the J segment 1 base; nucleotides outside the gene matches: 5. The sequencing input was peripheral blood. The chain employs TRBV9 and TRBJ2-5; 15 nucleotides match TRBD2. The TCR originated in a woman of 80 years or more with acute or convalescent COVID-19. This chain's CDR3 is CASSPGTSGGTQETQYF. CDR3 bases: TGTGCCAGCAGCCCCGGGACTAGCGGGGGGACCCAAGAGACCCAGTACTTC. Based on the CDR3 plus reference TRBV9 and TRBJ2-5, the full variable domain is DSGVTQTPKHLITATGQRVTLRCSPRSGDLSVYWYQQSLDQGLQFLIQYYNGEERAKGNILERFSAQQFPDLHSELNLSSLELGDSALYFCASSPGTSGGTQETQYFGPGTRLLVL.